This TCR beta chain stems from a study of cytomegalovirus exposure and HLA in healthy donors. Study results and caveats: It was found in a later analysis that first-cohort TCR clusters tended to co-occur in the roughly 120 validation repertoires. Whilst most TCR sequences proved rare, a subset of public TCRs occurred across many donors.

Clones were sequenced by immunoSEQ multiplex PCR, and TCRdb holds only the in-frame ones, with some missing. The table has about 160,000 clones, about 88% seen once. Turning to this clone: The antigen is unknown.

CDR3 length equals 16 residues. Germline V CDR1 and CDR2: LNHDA, SQIVND (reference sequence). V gave up 5 bases and J gave up 4 bases; unmatched junction bases: 11. The chain couples TRBV19 to TRBJ1-5; 7 bases agree with TRBD1. The sequence was obtained from a man aged 18 to 29 in good health and CMV-seronegative. The sequencing sample was made of PBMCs. Here the CDR3 reads CASSPTGAERNQPQHF. The CDR3 coding sequence is TGTGCCAGTAGTCCCACAGGGGCAGAGAGGAATCAGCCCCAGCATTTT.